These 23 T cell receptor beta chains share one sample of origin, sequenced in a study of CD8 T cells in Susac syndrome. RNA in amounts of roughly 0.5 to 1 ug was reverse transcribed with random hexamers. TCRdb re-called the immunoSEQ multiplex PCR reads through MiXCR, storing one row per CDR3 protein. Of about 160,000 distinct CDR3 sequences in the sample, 90% to 96% were seen once. The specimen was CD4+ T cells from PBMCs. These receptors came from a human donor with Susac syndrome.

The rearrangement uses TRBV24-1 and TRBJ2-1; D uncertain. Germline V lookup: CDR1 KGHDR, CDR2 SFDVKD. V was pared by 3 bases and J by 6 bases, with 11 bases between. The CDR3 contains 14 residues. This chain's CDR3 is CATSDPTRTNEQFF. The DNA for the CDR3 is TGTGCCACCAGTGATCCTACTCGGACCAATGAGCAGTTCTTC.

The rearrangement joins TRBV4-1 to TRBJ2-2; a weak D match, TRBD2 (6 bases). V was shortened by 7 bases and J by 0 bases, with 9 bases between the two germline ends. CDR3 length: 14 amino acids. The V gene's germline CDR1 is MGHRA and CDR2 YSYEKL. CDR3 sequence reads: CASTRGTNTGELFF. The CDR3 DNA is TGCGCCAGCACCCGGGGGACGAACACCGGGGAGCTGTTTTTT.

The chain uses TRBV20-1 and TRBJ2-7; D is uncertain. Looked up from germline, CDR1 is DFQATT and CDR2 is SNEGSKA (reference sequence). This CDR3 is built from 13 residues. V dropped 5 bases and J dropped 4 bases, with 15 bases sitting between them. Here the CDR3 DNA reads TGCAGTGCTGTAAACCCCGCTGGTTACGAGCAGTACGTC. This codes for CSAVNPAGYEQYV.

The genes are TRBV30 and TRBJ2-5; 10 nucleotides match TRBD1. The CDR3 has 15 residues. Germline CDR1 GTSNPN, CDR2 SVGIG (reference sequence). V shed 4 bases, J shed 3 bases, and the junction held 8 bases outside the gene matches. The CDR3 bases are TGTGCCTGGACTGCCCTCGGGACAGGGGAAGAGACCCAGTACTTC. It translates to CAWTALGTGEETQYF.

This sequence joins TRBV15 and TRBJ2-1; D call uncertain. The germline CDR1 and CDR2 sequences are LNHNV and YYDKDF (reference sequence). The CDR3 spans 17 residues. V lost 0 bases, J lost 4 bases, and 16 bases lay in between. CDR3 loop: CATSRDDMGYQYNEQFF. For the CDR3, the DNA is TGTGCCACCAGCAGAGATGATATGGGGTACCAATACAATGAGCAGTTCTTC.

The V gene is TRBV6-2 or TRBV6-3, the J gene TRBJ2-1; D call uncertain. CDR3 length: 12 residues. Germline V gives CDR1 MNHEY, CDR2 SVGEGT. Trimming shortened V by 8 bases and J by 2 bases, and 7 bases separated the two germline ends. The CDR3 sequence is CASSETYNEQFF. Written as DNA, the CDR3 is TGTGCCAGCTCTGAGACCTACAATGAGCAGTTCTTC.

The V call is TRBV28, the J call TRBJ2-7, with D possibly TRBD2 on 6 matching bases. Germline V CDR1 and CDR2: MDHEN, SYDVKM. Trimming removed 3 bases at V and 4 bases at J, with 10 bases between. The CDR3 length is 13 residues. The CDR3 region is CASSFGGSYEQYV. In nucleotides, the CDR3 is TGTGCCAGCAGTTTTGGGGGGTCTTACGAGCAGTACGTC.

This clonotype has a handful of counts. The chain links TRBV4-3 to TRBJ2-3; no clear D gene. V shed 5 bases and J shed 4 bases, with 13 bases lying between them. The CDR3 is 14 residues long. From germline, CDR1 is LGHNA and CDR2 YSLEER. The CDR3 sequence is CASSLGSLPDTQYF. The CDR3 DNA follows: TGCGCCAGCAGCTTGGGCAGCCTACCAGATACGCAGTATTTT.

This chain links TRBV6-2 or TRBV6-3 with TRBJ2-7, with 10 bases lining up with TRBD1. The germline V gene has CDR1 MNHEY and CDR2 SVGEGT. This CDR3 has 15 residues. The V segment lost 5 bases and the J segment 3 bases; nucleotides outside the gene matches: 7. CDR3 sequence: CASSTPGQGFYEQYV. For the CDR3, the DNA is TGTGCCAGCAGTACACCGGGACAGGGGTTCTACGAGCAGTACGTC.

CDR3: CASSQDVVANEQFF. Here the CDR3 DNA reads TGTGCCAGCAGCCAAGATGTAGTTGCCAATGAGCAGTTCTTC. This sequence joins TRBV3-1 and TRBJ2-1; D call uncertain. V was cut by 0 bases and J by 6 bases, with 9 bases left in between. This CDR3 region has 14 residues. Germline values: CDR1 LGHDT, CDR2 YNNKEL (reference sequence).

This clonotype was observed once. This chain joins TRBV3-1 and TRBJ1-1; no definite D call. CDR1 is LGHDT and CDR2 is YNNKEL in the germline V gene (reference sequence). V was clipped by 1 base and J by 0 bases, with 9 bases between them. There are 15 residues in the CDR3. CDR3 sequence reads: CASSQAGGLNTEAFF. The CDR3 region has the DNA TGTGCCAGCAGCCAAGCCGGCGGCCTGAACACTGAAGCTTTCTTT. The variable domain in full, with the rest retrieved from reference TRBV3-1 and TRBJ1-1, is DTAVSQTPKYLVTQMGNDKSIKCEQNLGHDTMYWYKQDSKKFLKIMFSYNNKELIINETVPNRFSPKSPDKAHLNLHINSLELGDSAVYFCASSQAGGLNTEAFFGQGTRLTVV.

The rearrangement joins TRBV5-6 to TRBJ1-1, with D unclear. CDR1 and CDR2 (germline): SGHDT, YYEEEE. CDR3 length: 13 residues. V gave up 5 bases and J gave up 1 base, with 9 bases separating them. DNA for the CDR3: TGTGCCAGCAGTTTTACTGGGAACACTGAAGCTTTCTTT. Residues: CASSFTGNTEAFF.

On this clonotype: Germline and junction disagree at one end, which may indicate a read error. CDR3 residues: CASSLDLVNEQFF. As DNA, the CDR3 is TGTGCTAGCAGCTTAGACCTGGTGAATGAGCAGTTCTTC. The chain couples TRBV7-7 to TRBJ2-1; D remains unclear. Germline V gene sequence: CDR1 SSHAT, CDR2 FNYEAQ (reference sequence). The CDR3 sequence is 13 residues long.

The table lists this clonotype with a count of one. The gene calls are TRBV7-2 and TRBJ2-7, with D possibly TRBD1 on 7 matching bases. Germline loops: CDR1 SGHTA, CDR2 FQGNSA. Deletions cut 0 bases from V and 6 bases from J, with 15 bases between. This CDR3 spans 15 amino acids. CDR3 bases: TGTGCCAGCAGCTTAGCCGTCAGGGGGGCCCTCGAGCAGTACTTC. As protein: CASSLAVRGALEQYF.

This clonotype has only one observation. This chain connects TRBV20-1 to TRBJ1-1; D is unclear. Looked up from germline, CDR1 is DFQATT and CDR2 is SNEGSKA (reference sequence). The CDR3 is 12 amino acids. The V gene lost 5 bases and the J gene lost 3 bases, with 10 bases spanning the gap. CDR3 sequence (DNA): TGCAGTGCTCCTGGAGGATACACTGAAGCTTTCTTT. As protein: CSAPGGYTEAFF.

The chain recombines TRBV7-9 with TRBJ2-7; D may be TRBD1 (5 bases). Germline V gene lookup returns CDR1 SEHNR and CDR2 FQNEAQ (reference sequence). V was trimmed by 4 bases and J by 5 bases, leaving 12 bases between them. CDR3 length: 13 residues. The CDR3 region is CASSSGQRDEQYV. Written as DNA, the CDR3 is TGTGCCAGCAGCTCAGGACAACGCGACGAGCAGTACGTC.

V gene TRBV6-2 or TRBV6-3 combines with J gene TRBJ2-3, with 8 bases aligning to TRBD2. Germline CDR1 reads MNHEY; CDR2 reads SVGEGT. The CDR3 runs 17 residues. Trimming at V came to 2 bases and at J to 5 bases, leaving 12 bases not matched to a gene. This CDR3 is CASSYLIGGADEDTQYF. As DNA, the CDR3 is TGTGCCAGCAGTTACCTCATCGGGGGGGCCGATGAAGATACGCAGTATTTT.

The chain has TRBV9 and TRBJ2-7; perhaps TRBD2 as D (6 bases). The V end was cut by 4 bases, the J end by 3 bases, with 14 bases between. CDR1 and CDR2 (germline): SGDLS, YYNGEE. This CDR3 contains 14 residues. This CDR3 reads CASSPRDSIYEQYF. The CDR3, as DNA: TGTGCCAGCAGCCCTCGGGACTCGATCTACGAGCAGTACTTC. The full variable domain, completed using reference TRBV9 and TRBJ2-7, is DSGVTQTPKHLITATGQRVTLRCSPRSGDLSVYWYQQSLDQGLQFLIQYYNGEERAKGNILERFSAQQFPDLHSELNLSSLELGDSALYFCASSPRDSIYEQYFGPGTRLTVT.

The V and J genes are TRBV5-6 and TRBJ1-1; D may be TRBD1 (6 bases). The V end lost 3 bases, the J end lost 4 bases, and 13 bases lay between the germline ends. The CDR3 has 14 amino acids. CDR1 and CDR2 from the germline V gene are SGHDT and YYEEEE. The CDR3 DNA is TGTGCCAGCAGCTCCACAGGGCTGGGCACTGAAGCTTTCTTT. It translates to CASSSTGLGTEAFF.

The rearrangement links TRBV20-1 to TRBJ2-3, with D maybe TRBD2 (6 bases). The length of the CDR3 is 14 residues. The germline V gene encodes CDR1 DFQATT and CDR2 SNEGSKA (reference sequence). Trimming removed 6 bases from V and 1 base from J, with 14 bases in between. The CDR3 DNA reads as TGCAGTGCCTGGGACTCCGTACGCACAGATACGCAGTATTTT. It specifies CSAWDSVRTDTQYF.

The chain has TRBV29-1 and TRBJ1-1; possible D gene TRBD1, 6 bases. The V end was cut by 3 bases, the J end by 14 bases, with 16 bases between. The CDR3 has 11 amino acids. Germline CDR1 SQVTM, CDR2 ANQGSEA. CDR3: CSVESLTGRFF. CDR3 coding DNA: TGCAGCGTTGAGAGTTTGACAGGAAGGTTCTTT.

The chain joins TRBV9 to TRBJ2-7; 9 positions match TRBD1. V lost 4 bases to trimming and J lost 9 bases; unmatched junction nucleotides: 14. CDR3 length: 15 residues. Germline loops: CDR1 SGDLS, CDR2 YYNGEE. The CDR3: CASSTRGQGYDGQYV. The CDR3 DNA is TGTGCCAGCAGCACCCGGGGACAGGGCTACGATGGGCAGTACGTC.

V usage is TRBV29-1 and J usage is TRBJ2-5, with D tentatively TRBD1 or TRBD2 (5 bases each). V was trimmed by 6 bases and J by 3 bases, leaving 11 bases between them. Germline CDR1 reads SQVTM; CDR2 reads ANQGSEA. This CDR3 contains 12 residues. The CDR3 loop is CSVSGTEETQYF. The CDR3 bases are TGCAGCGTATCCGGGACGGAAGAGACCCAGTACTTC. The full variable domain, completed using reference TRBV29-1 and TRBJ2-5, is SAVISQKPSRDICQRGTSLTIQCQVDSQVTMMFWYRQQPGQSLTLIATANQGSEATYESGFVIDKFPISRPNLTFSTLTVSNMSPEDSSIYLCSVSGTEETQYFGPGTRLLVL.